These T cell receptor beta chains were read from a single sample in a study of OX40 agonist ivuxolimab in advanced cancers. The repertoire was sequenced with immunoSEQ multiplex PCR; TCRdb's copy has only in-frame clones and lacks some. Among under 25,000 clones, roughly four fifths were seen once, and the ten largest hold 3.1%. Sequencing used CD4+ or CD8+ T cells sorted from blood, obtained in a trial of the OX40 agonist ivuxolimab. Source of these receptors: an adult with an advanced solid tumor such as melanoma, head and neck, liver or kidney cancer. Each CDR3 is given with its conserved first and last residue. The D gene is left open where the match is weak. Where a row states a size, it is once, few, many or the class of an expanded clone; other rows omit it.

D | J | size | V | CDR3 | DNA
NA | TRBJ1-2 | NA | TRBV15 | CATSRDRANYGYTF | TGTGCCACCAGCAGAGATCGGGCTAACTATGGCTACACCTTC
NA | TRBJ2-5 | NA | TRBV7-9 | CASSLSLSGGQETQYF | TGTGCCAGCAGCTTAAGCTTAAGTGGGGGGCAAGAGACCCAGTACTTC
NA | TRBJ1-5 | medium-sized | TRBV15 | CATSRRSLGASWPQHF | TGTGCCACCAGCAGAAGATCCCTGGGGGCTTCATGGCCCCAGCATTTT
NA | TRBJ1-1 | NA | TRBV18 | CASSPRSGVGTEAFF | TGTGCCAGCTCTCCACGGTCAGGGGTGGGCACTGAAGCTTTCTTT
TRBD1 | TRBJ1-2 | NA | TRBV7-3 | CASSADGQARYGYTF | TGTGCCAGCAGCGCAGATGGACAGGCGCGTTATGGCTACACCTTC
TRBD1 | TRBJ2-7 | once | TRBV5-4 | CASSRPGQTYEQYF | TGTGCCAGCAGCCGCCCGGGACAGACCTACGAGCAGTACTTC
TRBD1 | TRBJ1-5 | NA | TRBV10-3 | CAISVTGDGGNQPQHF | TGTGCCATCAGTGTGACAGGGGATGGTGGCAATCAGCCCCAGCATTTT
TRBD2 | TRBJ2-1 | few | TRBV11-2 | CASSSSGRTYNEQFF | TGTGCCAGCAGCAGTAGCGGGAGAACCTACAATGAGCAGTTCTTC
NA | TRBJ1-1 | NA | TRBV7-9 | CASSLGIGPNTEAFF | TGTGCCAGCAGCTTAGGGATCGGTCCGAACACTGAAGCTTTCTTT
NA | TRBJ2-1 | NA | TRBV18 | CASSPPIAKRQFF | TGTGCCAGCTCACCACCGATAGCTAAAAGGCAGTTCTTC
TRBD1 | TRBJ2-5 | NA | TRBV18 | CASSPPDRGPQETQYF | TGTGCCAGCTCACCCCCGGACAGGGGCCCCCAAGAGACCCAGTACTTC
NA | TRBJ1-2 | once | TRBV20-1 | CSASTGYTF | TGCAGTGCTAGCACCGGCTACACCTTC
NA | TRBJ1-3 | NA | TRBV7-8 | CASSSLGHSGNTIYF | TGTGCCAGCAGCTCCCTCGGGCACTCTGGAAACACCATATATTTT
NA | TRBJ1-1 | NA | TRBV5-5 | CASSQTAMNTEAFF | TGTGCCAGCAGCCAGACAGCTATGAACACTGAAGCTTTCTTT
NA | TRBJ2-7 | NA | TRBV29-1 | CSVVGPYEQYF | TGCAGCGTTGTCGGACCCTACGAGCAGTACTTC
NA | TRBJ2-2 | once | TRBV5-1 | CASSLPGNTGELFF | TGCGCCAGCAGCTTGCCCGGGAACACCGGGGAGCTGTTTTTT
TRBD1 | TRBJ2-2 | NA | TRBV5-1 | CASSSRTRTGAGELFF | TGCGCCAGCAGCTCAAGGACTAGGACAGGGGCCGGGGAGCTGTTTTTT
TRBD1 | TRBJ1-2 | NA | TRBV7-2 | CASSLAGTGLYGYTF | TGTGCCAGCAGCTTAGCGGGGACAGGGTTATATGGCTACACCTTC
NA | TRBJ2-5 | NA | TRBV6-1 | CASSLGYQETQYF | TGTGCCAGCAGTCTCGGTTACCAAGAGACCCAGTACTTC
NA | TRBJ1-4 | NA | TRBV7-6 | CASSLGSNEKLFF | TGTGCCAGCAGCCTTGGGAGTAATGAAAAACTGTTTTTT
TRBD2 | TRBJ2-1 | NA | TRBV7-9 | CASSSSGTSGSYEQFF | TGTGCCAGCAGCTCCTCCGGGACTAGCGGGAGCTATGAGCAGTTCTTC
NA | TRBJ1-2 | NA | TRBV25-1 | CASSDQGYYGYTF | TGTGCCAGCAGTGATCAGGGATACTATGGCTACACCTTC
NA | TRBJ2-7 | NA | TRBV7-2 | CASSLAEGSEQYF | TGTGCCAGCAGCTTAGCGGAGGGATCCGAGCAGTACTTC
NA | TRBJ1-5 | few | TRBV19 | CASSIDLNQPQHF | TGTGCCAGTAGTATAGACCTCAATCAGCCCCAGCATTTT
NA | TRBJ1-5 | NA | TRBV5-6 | CASSRTDSNQPQHF | TGTGCCAGCAGTAGGACAGATAGCAATCAGCCCCAGCATTTT
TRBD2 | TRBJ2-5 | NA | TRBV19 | CASSEGGSGKTQYF | TGTGCCAGTAGTGAAGGCGGGAGTGGGAAGACCCAGTACTTC
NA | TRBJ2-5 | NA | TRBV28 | CASRTGLWETQYF | TGTGCCAGTAGAACCGGCCTTTGGGAGACCCAGTACTTC
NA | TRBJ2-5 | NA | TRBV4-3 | CASSRGTEETQYF | TGCGCCAGCAGCCGTGGGACTGAGGAGACCCAGTACTTC
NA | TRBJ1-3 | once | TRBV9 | CASSANYGNTIYF | TGTGCCAGCAGCGCGAACTATGGAAACACCATATATTTT
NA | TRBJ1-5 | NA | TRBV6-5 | CASSYFGTGNQPQHF | TGTGCCAGCAGTTACTTCGGGACGGGAAATCAGCCCCAGCATTTT
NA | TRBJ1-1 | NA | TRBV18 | CASSPPQPGEGTEAFF | TGTGCCAGCTCACCACCCCAACCAGGGGAGGGTACTGAAGCTTTCTTT
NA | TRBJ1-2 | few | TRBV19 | CASSIRQGLGYTF | TGTGCCAGTAGTATAAGGCAGGGGTTAGGCTACACCTTC
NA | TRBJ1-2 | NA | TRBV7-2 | CASSLTDRWLEGYTF | TGTGCCAGCAGCTTAACCGACAGATGGCTGGAAGGCTACACCTTC
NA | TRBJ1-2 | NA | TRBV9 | CASSVVQAGGGYTF | TGTGCCAGCAGCGTAGTACAGGCCGGAGGTGGCTACACCTTC
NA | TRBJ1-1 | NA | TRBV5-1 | CASSSQGSGTEAFF | TGCGCCAGCAGCTCTCAGGGGTCAGGAACTGAAGCTTTCTTT
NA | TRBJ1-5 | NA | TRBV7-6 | CASSPRPDQPQHF | TGTGCCAGCAGCCCCCGTCCGGATCAGCCCCAGCATTTT
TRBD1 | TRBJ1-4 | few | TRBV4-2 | CASSRPDRATNEKLFF | TGTGCCAGCAGCCGACCGGACAGGGCAACTAATGAAAAACTGTTTTTT
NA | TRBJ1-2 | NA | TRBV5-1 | CASSLTAQIGYTF | TGCGCCAGCAGCTTGACAGCTCAGATTGGCTACACCTTC
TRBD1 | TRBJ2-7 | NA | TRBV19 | CASSQDRAYEQYF | TGTGCCAGTAGTCAGGACAGGGCCTACGAGCAGTACTTC
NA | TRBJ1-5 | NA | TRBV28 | CASSGGQKADQPQHF | TGTGCCAGCAGTGGAGGACAGAAGGCGGATCAGCCCCAGCATTTT
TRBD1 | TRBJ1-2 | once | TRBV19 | CASSMGQVARYGYTF | TGTGCCAGTAGTATGGGACAGGTCGCGAGGTATGGCTACACCTTC
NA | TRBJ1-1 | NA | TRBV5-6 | CASSLGTRQALEAFF | TGTGCCAGCAGCTTAGGCACCAGACAGGCTCTCGAAGCTTTCTTT
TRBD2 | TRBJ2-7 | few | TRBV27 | CASGLAGGYEQYF | TGTGCCAGCGGTTTAGCGGGAGGCTACGAGCAGTACTTC
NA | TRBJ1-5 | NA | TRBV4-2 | CASSQDSNQPQHF | TGTGCCAGCAGCCAAGACAGCAATCAGCCCCAGCATTTT
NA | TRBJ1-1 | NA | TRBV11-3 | CASSLQGNTEAFF | TGTGCCAGCAGCCTACAGGGGAACACTGAAGCTTTCTTT
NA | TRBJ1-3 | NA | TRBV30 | CAWSVGAGNTIYF | TGTGCCTGGAGTGTGGGCGCTGGAAACACCATATATTTT
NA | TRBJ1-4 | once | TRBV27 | CASRGVGFNEKLFF | TGTGCCAGCAGAGGGGTGGGTTTCAATGAAAAACTGTTTTTT
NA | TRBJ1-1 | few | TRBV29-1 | CSVVMGALNTEAFF | TGCAGCGTGGTAATGGGGGCTTTGAACACTGAAGCTTTCTTT
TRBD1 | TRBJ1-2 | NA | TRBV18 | CASSQGQNGYTF | TGTGCCAGCTCACAGGGACAGAATGGCTACACCTTC
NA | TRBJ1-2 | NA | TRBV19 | CASSIRAGNDGGYTF | TGTGCCAGTAGTATTCGGGCAGGGAATGACGGTGGCTACACCTTC
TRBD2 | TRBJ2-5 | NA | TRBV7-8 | CASSGKRERETQYF | TGTGCCAGCAGCGGCAAGCGGGAGAGGGAGACCCAGTACTTC
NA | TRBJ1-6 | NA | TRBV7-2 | CASSPPGPSPLHF | TGTGCCAGCAGCCCCCCGGGGCCCTCACCCCTCCACTTT